The 17 T cell receptor beta chains given below trace back to one sample, sequenced in a study of cytomegalovirus exposure and HLA in healthy donors (dated by TCRdb to 2016 to 2017). Libraries came from the immunoSEQ multiplex PCR assay. The multiplex PCR relied on a mix of 60 forward primers for TCR Vbeta segments and 13 reverse primers for TCR Jbeta segments. The source is immuneACCESS, and TCRdb retained only in-frame sequences with V and J called. Part of the clones is not carried over; for the studies checked, unresolved V genes explain less than half of this, and the remainder is unexplained. Within this sample are fewer than 200,000 clones, with around 75% of them counted one time only. 2.5% to 3% of the sample rests with the top ten. Sequencing was performed on PBMCs. The receptors were sampled from a woman between 50 and 59 years old in good health and CMV-seropositive.

CDR3 coding DNA: TGCGCCAGCAGCCAGGACCCGGGACAGATGAACACTGAAGCTTTCTTT. The encoded protein is CASSQDPGQMNTEAFF. V and J are TRBV5-1 and TRBJ1-1; 7 nucleotides align to TRBD1. The CDR3 is made up of 16 amino acids. The germline gives CDR1 SGHRS, CDR2 YFSETQ. The V gene end was trimmed by 4 bases and the J gene end by 0 bases; junction bases not matched to a gene: 9.

The rearrangement links TRBV18 to TRBJ2-5, with TRBD1 matching over 7 bases. V lost 3 bases and J lost 2; bases outside the gene matches: 12. Germline loops: CDR1 KGHSH, CDR2 LQKENI. The CDR3 consists of 17 residues. In nucleotides, the CDR3 is TGTGCCAGCTCACCCAATACAGGGGAGTCAGGACAAGAGACCCAGTACTTC. Encoded protein: CASSPNTGESGQETQYF.

V usage is TRBV20-1 and J usage is TRBJ1-1, with D unclear. CDR1 and CDR2 from the germline V gene are DFQATT and SNEGSKA (reference sequence). V shed 3 bases and J shed 6 bases, with 8 bases lying between them. The CDR3 runs 11 residues. CDR3 in DNA: TGCAGTGCTAGGCGATTGTCTGAAGCTTTCTTT. Its protein product is CSARRLSEAFF.

The chain recombines TRBV2 with TRBJ2-1; TRBD1 matches at 9 bases. Germline V lookup: CDR1 SNHLY, CDR2 FYNNEI. The V segment lost 6 bases and the J segment 8 bases; nucleotides outside the gene matches: 11. The CDR3 is 15 residues long. CDR3 sequence (DNA): TGTGCCAGCAGCCAAAGGGGACAGGGTTCGCATGAGCAGTTCTTC. Translated, it gives CASSQRGQGSHEQFF.

The J gene is TRBJ1-2, the V gene TRBV6-5, with D perhaps matching TRBD1 (6 bases). Trimming cost V 3 bases and J 5 bases, with 16 bases left between them. The germline gives CDR1 MNHEY, CDR2 SVGAGI. This CDR3 spans 15 amino acids. CDR3 DNA sequence: TGTGCCAGCAGTTATCGCGCCAGGGGCCGATATGGCTACACCTTC. Amino acids: CASSYRARGRYGYTF.

The V call is TRBV30, the J call TRBJ2-7; 13 positions agree with TRBD2. The ends lost 4 bases at V and 6 bases at J; junction bases unmatched: 3. Germline loops: CDR1 GTSNPN, CDR2 SVGIG (reference sequence). This CDR3 contains 13 residues. The CDR3 DNA follows: TGTGCCTGGAAACTAGCGGGGGGGCTCGAGCAGTACTTC. It codes for CAWKLAGGLEQYF.

The CDR3 DNA reads as TGTGCCAGCAGCTCCGGGACAGGGGACTATGGCTACACCTTC. This encodes CASSSGTGDYGYTF. The V gene is TRBV5-6, the J gene TRBJ1-2, with 10 positions matching TRBD1. The CDR3 totals 14 residues. The junction had 2 bases not matched to a gene; V was cut back by 3 bases and J by 3 bases. Germline V gene data show CDR1 as SGHDT and CDR2 as YYEEEE.

V is TRBV5-1 and J is TRBJ1-1; D unclear. V was trimmed by 4 bases and J by 4 bases, leaving 17 bases between them. This CDR3 comprises 15 residues. Germline V gene sequence: CDR1 SGHRS, CDR2 YFSETQ. CDR3 sequence reads: CASSARGDVSTEAFF. CDR3 in DNA: TGCGCCAGCAGCGCCCGCGGGGATGTGAGCACTGAAGCTTTCTTT.

The chain has TRBV2 and TRBJ1-6, with D tentatively TRBD1 (5 bases). V lost 8 bases and J 5 bases, leaving 19 bases between the germline ends. The CDR3 has 16 residues. Germline-derived CDR1 and CDR2 are SNHLY and FYNNEI. CDR3 sequence (DNA): TGTGCCAGCGGGGGGGGAAGGCCCAGGAATAATTCACCCCTCCACTTT. This encodes CASGGGRPRNNSPLHF.

The chain uses TRBV7-2 and TRBJ1-1; perhaps TRBD1 as D (5 bases). This CDR3 is 13 amino acids long. Trimming removed 3 bases at V and 2 bases at J, with 7 bases between. CDR1 and CDR2 from the germline V gene are SGHTA and FQGNSA. The CDR3 region is CASSFQGNTEAFF. The CDR3 DNA follows: TGTGCCAGCAGCTTTCAGGGAAACACTGAAGCTTTCTTT.

Worth noting for this clone: Additional DNA sequences in this sample encode the identical CDR3. The rearrangement uses TRBV2 and TRBJ2-7; D is possibly TRBD1 (7 bases). From germline, CDR1 is SNHLY and CDR2 FYNNEI. Deletions cut 6 bases from V and 0 bases from J, with 12 bases between. The CDR3 contains 14 residues. This CDR3 reads CASSAGQLSYEQYF. The DNA of the CDR3 is TGTGCCAGCAGCGCGGGACAGCTCTCCTACGAGCAGTACTTC.

CDR3 sequence reads: CASSLVGQLTDTQYF. CDR3 DNA: TGTGCCAGCAGCTTAGTAGGACAGCTCACAGATACGCAGTATTTT. The chain carries TRBV7-2 and TRBJ2-3; TRBD1 might be the D (6 bases). With 1 base removed from V and 2 bases from J, the gap between germline ends came to 10 bases. Germline V lookup: CDR1 SGHTA, CDR2 FQGNSA. The CDR3 runs 15 residues. Supplemented by reference TRBV7-2 and TRBJ2-3, the full variable domain reads GAGVSQSPSNKVTEKGKDVELRCDPISGHTALYWYRQSLGQGLEFLIYFQGNSAPDKSGLPSDRFSAERTGGSVSTLTIQRTQQEDSAVYLCASSLVGQLTDTQYFGPGTRLTVL.

A word on this clone: The junction does not match germline at one end; this may be a read error. The V gene is TRBV7-9, the J gene TRBJ2-7, with a weak D call TRBD2 (5 bases). In germline, CDR1 is SEHNR, CDR2 FQNEAQ (reference sequence). The CDR3 length is 12 residues. The CDR3 DNA reads as TGTTCCAGCAGCCTGGGAGTCTACGAGCAGTACTTC. This encodes CSSSLGVYEQYF.

The V and J genes are TRBV5-1 and TRBJ1-6; D is unclear. With 5 bases removed from V and 7 bases from J, the gap between germline ends came to 10 bases. Germline V gene data show CDR1 as SGHRS and CDR2 as YFSETQ. The CDR3 length is 13 residues. Here the CDR3 reads CASRSAANSPLHF. CDR3 coding DNA: TGCGCCAGCAGATCGGCGGCAAATTCACCCCTCCACTTT.

The rearrangement joins TRBV29-1 to TRBJ2-1; tentatively, D is TRBD2 (6 bases). The V gene's germline CDR1 is SQVTM and CDR2 ANQGSEA. The CDR3 totals 11 residues. V lost 7 bases, J lost 8 bases, and 12 bases lay in between. The CDR3, as DNA: TGCAGCGCAGGCCCGGGGGATGAGCAGTTCTTC. Residues: CSAGPGDEQFF.

The chain is built from TRBV19 and TRBJ2-5, with no clear D. The germline V gene has CDR1 LNHDA and CDR2 SQIVND (reference sequence). The CDR3 length is 14 residues. V lost 2 bases and J lost 1, with 8 bases in between. As DNA, the CDR3 is TGTGCCAGTAGTATAACGGGTGCCCAAGAGACCCAGTACTTC. Protein: CASSITGAQETQYF.

The V and J genes are TRBV5-1 and TRBJ2-3; 8 bases are a match to TRBD2. V lost 4 bases to trimming and J lost 1 base; unmatched junction nucleotides: 5. The CDR3 is 15 residues long. Germline assignment: CDR1 SGHRS and CDR2 YFSETQ. This chain's CDR3 is CASSGTGGGTDTQYF. CDR3 coding DNA: TGCGCCAGCAGCGGGACGGGGGGGGGCACAGATACGCAGTATTTT.